The 30 T cell receptor beta chains below all came from one sample that was sequenced in a study of blood T cell repertoires in COVID-19. Produced via immunoSEQ multiplex PCR; TCRdb's table is partial and in-frame only. Altogether 450,000 or so clones are present, 89% being singletons, with the ten largest covering 1.5% to 1.8%. Sequenced: peripheral blood. The receptors stem from a middle-aged woman with COVID-19, enrolled during active disease.

This chain joins TRBV19 and TRBJ2-1, with 7 bases that match TRBD2. Germline V gene sequence: CDR1 LNHDA, CDR2 SQIVND (reference sequence). This CDR3 spans 15 amino acids. The J segment lost 1 base and the V segment lost 4 bases, leaving 4 bases of the junction unmatched. CDR3: CASSKRDGSYNEQFF. The CDR3 nucleotides are TGTGCCAGTAGTAAGCGGGACGGGTCCTACAATGAGCAGTTCTTC.

The count of this clone is one. The chain links TRBV7-9 to TRBJ1-1; a weak D match, TRBD1 (5 bases). Per the germline V gene, CDR1 is SEHNR and CDR2 is FQNEAQ (reference sequence). V lost 3 bases and J 8 bases, leaving 31 bases between the germline ends. The CDR3 sequence is 19 residues long. The CDR3 DNA follows: TGTGCCAGCAGCTTGGGGCCGGGCCGGGGGTCGCGGGGATTATCGGAAGCTTTCTTT. Its translation: CASSLGPGRGSRGLSEAFF.

This chain connects TRBV27 to TRBJ1-2; TRBD1 matches 9 bases. CDR3 length: 18 amino acids. The V gene end was trimmed by 2 bases and the J gene end by 4 bases; junction bases not matched to a gene: 14. CDR1 MNHEY and CDR2 SMNVEV come from the germline V gene (reference sequence). The CDR3 DNA reads TGTGCCAGCAGTTTAATTGGGGGGCACAGGGGGCCAGGCTATGGCTACACCTTC. Residues: CASSLIGGHRGPGYGYTF.

The gene calls are TRBV5-5 and TRBJ2-1, with TRBD1 matching 8 bases. V was clipped by 4 bases and J by 15 bases; unmatched bases: 21. The CDR3 consists of 16 residues. Germline CDR1 reads SGHKS; CDR2 reads YYEKEE (reference sequence). In DNA form, the CDR3 reads TGTGCCAGCAGCGGGGGACAGGCATTGGGGGCTACAGAGGGGTTCTTC. This encodes CASSGGQALGATEGFF.

This clone was recorded once. In the same sample, other DNA sequences code for this CDR3. The gene calls are TRBV5-5 and TRBJ1-2, with D tentatively TRBD1 (6 bases). The ends were cut back, 0 bases at V and 5 bases at J, with 11 bases in the middle. This CDR3 is built from 14 residues. From germline, CDR1 is SGHKS and CDR2 YYEKEE (reference sequence). The DNA of the CDR3 is TGTGCCAGCAGCTTGGCGGGGAGGGGGTATGGCTACACCTTC. It codes for CASSLAGRGYGYTF.

J is TRBJ2-2 and V is TRBV5-4; 7 bases match TRBD1. CDR1 is SGHNT and CDR2 is YYREEE in the germline V gene (reference sequence). There are 15 residues in the CDR3. The V segment lost 4 bases and the J segment 7 bases; nucleotides outside the gene matches: 10. CDR3 nucleotides: TGTGCCAGCAGCCCGAACCCAGGGGGTCGCGGGGAGCTGTTTTTT. This translates into CASSPNPGGRGELFF.

The rearrangement uses TRBV6-5 and TRBJ2-1, with no clear D. The CDR3 consists of 15 residues. The germline CDR1 and CDR2 sequences are MNHEY and SVGAGI. The V end was cut by 4 bases, the J end by 3 bases, with 13 bases between. In nucleotides, the CDR3 is TGTGCCAGCAGTTTAAGAGGAGCAATCTACAATGAGCAGTTCTTC. It encodes CASSLRGAIYNEQFF.

The rearrangement links TRBV6-5 to TRBJ1-1, with 8 bases identical to TRBD1. The CDR3 covers 15 residues. Germline assignment: CDR1 MNHEY and CDR2 SVGAGI. Trimming removed 6 bases from V and 2 bases from J; junction bases left unmatched: 8. This chain's CDR3 is CASRRGTGGNTEAFF. Written as DNA, the CDR3 is TGTGCCAGCAGGCGGGGGACAGGAGGAAACACTGAAGCTTTCTTT.

This clone was recorded once. The chain joins TRBV3-1 (or the pseudogene TRBV3-2) to TRBJ2-5; 10 nucleotides agree with TRBD2. This CDR3 has 18 residues. V shed 4 bases, J shed 0 bases, and the junction held 11 bases outside the gene matches. Germline V gives CDR1 LGHDT, CDR2 YNNKEL (reference sequence). DNA of the CDR3: TGTGCCAGCAGCCCCCTGCTAAGCGGGGGGGCCGACCAAGAGACCCAGTACTTC. Translation gives CASSPLLSGGADQETQYF.

This clone showed up just once. This chain links TRBV28 with TRBJ2-3; 10 bases are a match to TRBD2. The germline V gene encodes CDR1 MDHEN and CDR2 SYDVKM. V was pared by 8 bases and J by 1 base, with 9 bases of the junction left unmatched. CDR3 length equals 16 residues. CDR3 nucleotides: TGTGCCAGCGCTGACGCTAGCGGGGGTGGCACAGATACGCAGTATTTT. Its protein product is CASADASGGGTDTQYF.

V gene TRBV27 combines with J gene TRBJ2-7; 7 bases align to TRBD2. J gave up 5 bases and V 2 bases, and 6 bases lay outside the gene matches. Germline values: CDR1 MNHEY, CDR2 SMNVEV (reference sequence). This CDR3 is built from 14 residues. This chain's CDR3 is CASSLLSGVHEQYF. The CDR3 DNA reads as TGTGCCAGCAGTTTACTCAGCGGGGTCCACGAGCAGTACTTC.

The chain is built from TRBV5-5 and TRBJ1-1; tentative D call: TRBD1 (5 bases). Germline values: CDR1 SGHKS, CDR2 YYEKEE (reference sequence). The CDR3 has 16 residues. Trimming pared 4 bases from V and 1 base from J, leaving 17 bases between. In DNA form, the CDR3 reads TGTGCCAGCAGCGGAGGGGTCTCGGGGAGGAACACTGAAGCTTTCTTT. Amino acids: CASSGGVSGRNTEAFF.

The chain has TRBV9 and TRBJ1-5; a weak D match, TRBD1 (6 bases). Per germline, CDR1 SGDLS and CDR2 YYNGEE. With 3 bases removed from V and 2 bases from J, the gap between germline ends came to 6 bases. The CDR3 is 13 residues long. CDR3 sequence reads: CASSDRGNQPQHF. Written as DNA, the CDR3 is TGTGCCAGCAGCGACAGGGGCAATCAGCCCCAGCATTTT.

The genes are TRBV6-1 and TRBJ2-7, with a tentative D call TRBD1 (5 bases). Germline CDR1 MNHNS, CDR2 SASEGT. This CDR3 contains 14 residues. Trimming cost V 1 base and J 5 bases, with 12 bases left between them. CDR3 region: CASSEEAGKDEQYF. The CDR3 DNA sequence: TGTGCCAGCAGTGAAGAGGCAGGGAAGGACGAGCAGTACTTC.

This clone occurred once. The rearrangement uses TRBV11-2 and TRBJ2-7; 7 bases match TRBD2. Trimming at V came to 5 bases and at J to 6 bases, leaving 4 bases not matched to a gene. CDR1 SGHAT and CDR2 FQNNGV come from the germline V gene. The CDR3 totals 12 residues. Written as DNA, the CDR3 is TGTGCCAGCAGCCAATGGGGGGGCGAGCAGTACTTC. Translation: CASSQWGGEQYF.

As concerns this clone: Its ends do not fully match the called genes, so a read error is possible. The rearrangement joins TRBV4-1 to TRBJ2-3, with TRBD1 matching over 8 bases. Germline-derived CDR1 and CDR2 are MGHRA and YSYEKL. The CDR3 totals 15 residues. CDR3 residues: CASSQEGNSGQGSDF. CDR3 DNA sequence: TGCGCCAGCAGCCAAGAAGGAAATTCCGGACAGGGAAGCGATTTT.

The chain has TRBV7-2 and TRBJ1-1; D perhaps matches TRBD1 (6 bases). V lost 2 bases and J 4 bases, leaving 17 bases between the germline ends. The CDR3 has 16 amino acids. Germline CDR1 and CDR2: SGHTA and FQGNSA. The CDR3 DNA reads TGTGCCAGCAGCTTAAGGAGCACAAACAGGGCCACTGAAGCTTTCTTT. Translated: CASSLRSTNRATEAFF.

The V call is TRBV28, the J call TRBJ1-2, with a possible D match to TRBD1 (5 bases). Between the trimmed V and J ends, which lost 1 base and 4 bases, there was a span of 16 bases. This CDR3 spans 16 amino acids. Germline CDR1 reads MDHEN; CDR2 reads SYDVKM. Here the CDR3 DNA reads TGTGCCAGCAGTTTATTTACCCTCAGACAGTCCTATGGCTACACCTTC. Its translation is CASSLFTLRQSYGYTF.

This chain connects TRBV5-1 to TRBJ2-1; TRBD1 matches 7 bases. Germline lookup yields CDR1 SGHRS and CDR2 YFSETQ. Trimming removed 6 bases from V and 4 bases from J; junction bases left unmatched: 1. The CDR3 loop spans 12 amino acids. The CDR3 loop reads CASTGQYNEQFF. CDR3 in DNA: TGCGCCAGCACGGGACAGTACAATGAGCAGTTCTTC.

CDR3 in DNA: TGTGCCAGCAGCATTCAGCGGTTTGGAAACACCATATATTTT. This encodes CASSIQRFGNTIYF. J is TRBJ1-3 and V is TRBV5-6; the D is unclear. There are 14 residues in the CDR3. The V end was cut by 4 bases, the J end by 3 bases, with 11 bases between. The germline CDR1 and CDR2 sequences are SGHDT and YYEEEE.

The J gene is TRBJ2-7, the V gene TRBV5-1, with D perhaps matching TRBD2 (6 bases). The germline V and J ends were trimmed by 2 bases and 3 bases, with 12 bases remaining between them. The CDR3 has 14 residues. CDR1 and CDR2 from the germline V gene are SGHRS and YFSETQ. Here the CDR3 reads CASSFGGSLYEQYF. In DNA form, the CDR3 reads TGCGCCAGCAGCTTCGGGGGTTCCCTCTACGAGCAGTACTTC.

This chain links TRBV7-9 with TRBJ2-5; 10 positions match TRBD1. J gave up 4 bases and V 10 bases, and 15 bases lay outside the gene matches. CDR1 SEHNR and CDR2 FQNEAQ come from the germline V gene (reference sequence). The CDR3 length is 16 residues. The CDR3 coding sequence is TGTGCCACCACCAGGGACAGGGGAAGTGGTCGAGAGACCCAGTACTTC. This codes for CATTRDRGSGRETQYF.

The chain is built from TRBV19 and TRBJ1-5, with D perhaps TRBD1 (6 bases). Trimming pared 5 bases from V and 3 bases from J, leaving 14 bases between. This CDR3 region has 15 residues. Germline CDR1 is LNHDA and CDR2 is SQIVND (reference sequence). The CDR3 loop reads CASSLQGKNNQPQHF. In DNA, the CDR3 is TGTGCCAGTAGTCTTCAGGGGAAGAACAATCAGCCCCAGCATTTT.

V is TRBV6-2 or TRBV6-3 and J is TRBJ2-5; TRBD2 is a possible D gene (5 bases). Germline V CDR1 and CDR2: MNHEY, SVGEGT. Trimming took off 0 bases at V and 5 bases at J, with 16 bases between the two ends. The CDR3 has 16 residues. This chain's CDR3 is CASSYSSLGSRETQYF. The CDR3 DNA sequence: TGTGCCAGCAGTTACTCGAGTTTGGGGAGCCGGGAGACCCAGTACTTC.

The genes are TRBV19 and TRBJ1-5, with no clear D. Trimming pared 7 bases from V and 0 bases from J, leaving 13 bases between. The CDR3 sequence is 15 residues long. Germline assignment: CDR1 LNHDA and CDR2 SQIVND (reference sequence). The DNA of the CDR3 is TGTGCCAGTACCCGGACTGGGGATAGCAATCAGCCCCAGCATTTT. This encodes CASTRTGDSNQPQHF. The variable domain in full, completed from reference TRBV19 and TRBJ1-5, reads DGGITQSPKYLFRKEGQNVTLSCEQNLNHDAMYWYRQDPGQGLRLIYYSQIVNDFQKGDIAEGYSVSREKKESFPLTVTSAQKNPTAFYLCASTRTGDSNQPQHFGDGTRLSIL.

The V and J genes are TRBV5-1 and TRBJ1-1, with 7 bases lining up with TRBD1. The CDR3 extends over 14 amino acids. Germline-derived CDR1 and CDR2 are SGHRS and YFSETQ. Trimming cost V 3 bases and J 1 base; bases outside gene matches: 3. CDR3 loop: CASSWTGPNTEAFF. The CDR3 DNA reads as TGCGCCAGCAGCTGGACAGGTCCGAACACTGAAGCTTTCTTT.

This chain links TRBV5-1 with TRBJ1-1, with D tentatively TRBD1 (5 bases). Germline assignment: CDR1 SGHRS and CDR2 YFSETQ. The CDR3 has 12 amino acids. V was clipped by 0 bases and J by 7 bases, with 7 bases between them. The CDR3 DNA follows: TGCGCCAGCAGCTTGGAAAGGGGTGAAGCTTTCTTT. This codes for CASSLERGEAFF.

The chain has TRBV9 and TRBJ1-1, with 8 bases identical to TRBD1. The CDR3 has 14 amino acids. Germline V gene lookup returns CDR1 SGDLS and CDR2 YYNGEE. The trim removed 0 bases at V and 7 bases at J, leaving 5 bases unmatched. The CDR3: CASSVVTGGVEAFF. The CDR3 nucleotides read TGTGCCAGCAGCGTAGTCACAGGGGGTGTTGAAGCTTTCTTT.

This clone was detected only once. The V call is TRBV4-3, the J call TRBJ1-5; TRBD1 aligns across 9 bases. Germline CDR1 LGHNA, CDR2 YSLEER. With 0 bases clipped from V and 5 bases from J, the junction kept 2 bases outside the gene matches. The CDR3 totals 15 residues. CDR3 protein: CASSQEGTGHQPQHF. CDR3 coding DNA: TGCGCCAGCAGCCAAGAAGGGACAGGGCATCAGCCCCAGCATTTT.

The chain recombines TRBV30 with TRBJ1-2; 8 bases match TRBD1. Germline CDR1 reads GTSNPN; CDR2 reads SVGIG (reference sequence). Trimming at V came to 1 base and at J to 6 bases, leaving 1 base not matched to a gene. The CDR3 contains 12 residues. CDR3 region: CAWSADRDGYTF. The CDR3 nucleotides read TGTGCCTGGAGTGCGGACAGGGATGGCTACACCTTC.